The 5 T cell receptor beta chains below were found in one sample sequenced in a study of blood T cell repertoires in COVID-19. Sequencing was performed with immunoSEQ multiplex PCR; in TCRdb, only in-frame clones are kept and a portion is missing. The top ten hold about 20% of the sample, which has about 75,000 clones, approximately 80% seen once. The sample was peripheral blood. The receptors shown here come from a woman in her forties or fifties with acute or convalescent COVID-19.

The V call is TRBV7-9, the J call TRBJ2-2, with a tentative D call TRBD1 (6 bases). CDR1 is SEHNR and CDR2 is FQNEAQ in the germline V gene (reference sequence). V lost 7 bases, J lost 4 bases, and 13 bases lay in between. The CDR3 is made up of 14 amino acids. The CDR3 protein is CASKEEGVTGELFF. In DNA form, the CDR3 reads TGTGCCAGCAAAGAAGAGGGGGTCACCGGGGAGCTGTTTTTT.

As to this clone: Other DNA sequences in this sample translate to the same CDR3. The gene calls are TRBV5-1 and TRBJ1-2, with 7 bases aligning to TRBD1. The CDR3 consists of 14 residues. Germline V gene data show CDR1 as SGHRS and CDR2 as YFSETQ. V shed 0 bases and J 7 bases; nucleotides not matched to a gene: 6. DNA of the CDR3: TGCGCCAGCAGCTTGGGACAGGGTTTAGGTGGCTACACCTTC. Its translation is CASSLGQGLGGYTF.

This clone turned up a few times. This sequence joins TRBV5-6 and TRBJ2-5; 7 bases match TRBD1. This CDR3 is 16 amino acids long. V lost 4 bases to trimming and J lost 5 bases; unmatched junction nucleotides: 14. The germline CDR1 and CDR2 sequences are SGHDT and YYEEEE. The CDR3 spells CASSERVKGGGETQYF. In DNA form, the CDR3 reads TGTGCCAGCAGCGAGCGAGTGAAAGGGGGCGGGGAGACCCAGTACTTC.

CDR3: CASSLLVRKTTGNTIYF. CDR3 DNA sequence: TGTGCCAGCAGCTTGCTTGTTAGGAAGACAACTGGAAACACCATATATTTT. This chain uses TRBV5-6 with TRBJ1-3, with D hard to call. Germline V CDR1 and CDR2: SGHDT, YYEEEE. This CDR3 comprises 17 residues. The V end was cut by 1 base, the J end by 2 bases, with 16 bases between.

The chain combines TRBV27 with TRBJ2-7, with a weak D call TRBD2 (6 bases). CDR3 length: 12 amino acids. Per the germline V gene, CDR1 is MNHEY and CDR2 is SMNVEV (reference sequence). The germline V and J ends were trimmed by 2 bases and 6 bases, with 8 bases remaining between them. The CDR3, as DNA: TGTGCCAGCAGTTTAAGCGGGCGCGAGCAGTACTTC. Its protein product is CASSLSGREQYF.